The present entry profiles one T cell receptor beta chain with its context. These data come from a study of blood T cell repertoires in COVID-19. Across the study: Samples taken during acute and convalescent COVID-19 were collected in the United States, Italy and Spain. PBMCs, B-cell-depleted T cells, or T cells provided the cDNA or gDNA that made up the material.

The authors' processing: Counts of nucleated cells, estimated from reference gene primer amplification, were obtained. Clones were sequenced by immunoSEQ multiplex PCR, and TCRdb holds only the in-frame ones, with some missing. The D gene and trimming were derived from the DNA, and the V and J assignments and clone size from that table. The profile covers fewer than 300,000 clones, with 75% to 90% appearing a single time and approximately 0.84% taken by the ten largest. The CDR3 contains 14 residues. V lost 3 bases and J lost 6, with 12 bases in between. Germline values: CDR1 MDHEN, CDR2 SYDVKM. This clonotype originated in a man in his thirties or forties with acute or convalescent COVID-19. The chain uses TRBV28 and TRBJ1-5, with a tentative D call TRBD1 (6 bases). The sample consisted of peripheral blood. CDR3 sequence (DNA): TGTGCCAGCAGTTTGGGGGGAGGGGGTCAGCCCCAGCATTTT. Translated, it gives CASSLGGGGQPQHF.